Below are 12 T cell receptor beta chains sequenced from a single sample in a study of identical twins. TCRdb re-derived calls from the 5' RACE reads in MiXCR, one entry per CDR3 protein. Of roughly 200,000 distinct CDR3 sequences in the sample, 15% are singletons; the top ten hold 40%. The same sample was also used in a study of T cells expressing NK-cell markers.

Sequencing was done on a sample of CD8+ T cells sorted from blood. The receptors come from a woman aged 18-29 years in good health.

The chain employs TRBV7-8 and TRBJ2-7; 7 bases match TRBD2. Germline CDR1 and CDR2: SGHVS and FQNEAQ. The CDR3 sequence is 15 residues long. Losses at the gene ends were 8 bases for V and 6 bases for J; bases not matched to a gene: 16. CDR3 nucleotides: TGTGCCAGCCGGGTGGACATGCGGGAGTCCAGCGAGCAGTACTTC. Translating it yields CASRVDMRESSEQYF.

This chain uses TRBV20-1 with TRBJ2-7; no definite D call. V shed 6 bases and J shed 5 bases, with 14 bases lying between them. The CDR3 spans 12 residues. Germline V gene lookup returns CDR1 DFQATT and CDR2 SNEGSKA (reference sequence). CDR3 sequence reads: CSAVRLGDEQYF. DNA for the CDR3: TGCAGTGCGGTCAGGCTAGGCGACGAGCAGTACTTC.

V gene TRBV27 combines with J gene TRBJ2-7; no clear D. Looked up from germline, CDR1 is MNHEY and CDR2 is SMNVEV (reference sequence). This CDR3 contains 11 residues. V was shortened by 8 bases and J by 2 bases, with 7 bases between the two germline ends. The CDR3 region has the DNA TGTGCCAGCCACTCCCCCTACGAGCAGTACTTC. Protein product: CASHSPYEQYF.

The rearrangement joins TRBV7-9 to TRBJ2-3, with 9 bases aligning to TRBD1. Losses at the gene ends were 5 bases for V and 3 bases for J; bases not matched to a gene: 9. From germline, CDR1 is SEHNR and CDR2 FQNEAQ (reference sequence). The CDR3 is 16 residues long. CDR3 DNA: TGTGCCAGCAGCCCCCGGGACAGGGCGTCGACAGATACGCAGTATTTT. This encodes CASSPRDRASTDTQYF.

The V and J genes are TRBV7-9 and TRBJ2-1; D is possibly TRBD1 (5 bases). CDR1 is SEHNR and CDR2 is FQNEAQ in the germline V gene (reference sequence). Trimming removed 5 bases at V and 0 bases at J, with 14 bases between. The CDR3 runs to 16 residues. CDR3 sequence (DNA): TGTGCCAGCAGCCGAGCCCAGGGTCTCTCCTACAATGAGCAGTTCTTC. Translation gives CASSRAQGLSYNEQFF. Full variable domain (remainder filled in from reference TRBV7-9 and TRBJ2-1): DTGVSQNPRHKITKRGQNVTFRCDPISEHNRLYWYRQTLGQGPEFLTYFQNEAQLEKSRLLSDRFSAERPKGSFSTLEIQRTEQGDSAMYLCASSRAQGLSYNEQFFGPGTRLTVL.

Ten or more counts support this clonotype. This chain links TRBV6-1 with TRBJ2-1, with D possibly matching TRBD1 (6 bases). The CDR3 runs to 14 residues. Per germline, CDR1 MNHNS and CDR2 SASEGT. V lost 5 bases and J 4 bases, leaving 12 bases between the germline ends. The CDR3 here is CASSPGQSYNEQFF. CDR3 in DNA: TGTGCCAGCAGTCCCGGACAGTCTTACAATGAGCAGTTCTTC.

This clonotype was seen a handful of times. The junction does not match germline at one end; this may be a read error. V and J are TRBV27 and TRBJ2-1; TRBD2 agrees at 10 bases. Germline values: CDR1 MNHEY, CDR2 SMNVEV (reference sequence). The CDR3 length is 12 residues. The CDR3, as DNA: TGTGCCAGCAGTACTACCGGGACTAGCGATATCTTC. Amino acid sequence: CASSTTGTSDIF.

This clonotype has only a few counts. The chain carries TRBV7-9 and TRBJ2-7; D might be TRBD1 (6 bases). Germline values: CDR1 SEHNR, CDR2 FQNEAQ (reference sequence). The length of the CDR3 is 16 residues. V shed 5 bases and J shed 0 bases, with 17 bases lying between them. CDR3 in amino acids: CASSPIDRQRSYEQYF. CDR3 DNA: TGTGCCAGCAGCCCGATAGACAGGCAACGCTCCTACGAGCAGTACTTC.

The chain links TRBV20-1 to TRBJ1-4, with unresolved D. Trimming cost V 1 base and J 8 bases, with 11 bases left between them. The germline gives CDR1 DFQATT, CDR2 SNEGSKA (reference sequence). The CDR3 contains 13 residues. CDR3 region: CSARVVEWEKLFF. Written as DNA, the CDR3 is TGCAGTGCTAGAGTAGTGGAGTGGGAAAAACTGTTTTTT.

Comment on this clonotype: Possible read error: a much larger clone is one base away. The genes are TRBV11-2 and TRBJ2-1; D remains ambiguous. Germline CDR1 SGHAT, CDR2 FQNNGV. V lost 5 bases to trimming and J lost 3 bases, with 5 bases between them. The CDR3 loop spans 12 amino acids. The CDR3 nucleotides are TGTGCCAGCAGCCTCCTCTACAATGAGCAGTTCTTC. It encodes CASSLLYNEQFF.

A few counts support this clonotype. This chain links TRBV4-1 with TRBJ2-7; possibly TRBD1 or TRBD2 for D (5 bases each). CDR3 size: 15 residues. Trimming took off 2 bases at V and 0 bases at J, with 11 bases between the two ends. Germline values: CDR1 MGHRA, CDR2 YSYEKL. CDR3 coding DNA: TGCGCCAGCAGCCAAATGGGGACGGGCTCCTACGAGCAGTACTTC. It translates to CASSQMGTGSYEQYF.

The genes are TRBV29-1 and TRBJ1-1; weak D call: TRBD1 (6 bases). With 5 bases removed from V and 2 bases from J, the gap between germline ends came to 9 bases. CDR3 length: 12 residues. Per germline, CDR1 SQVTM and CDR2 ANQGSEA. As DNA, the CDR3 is TGCAGCGTTCCAGGGGACAACACTGAAGCTTTCTTT. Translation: CSVPGDNTEAFF.